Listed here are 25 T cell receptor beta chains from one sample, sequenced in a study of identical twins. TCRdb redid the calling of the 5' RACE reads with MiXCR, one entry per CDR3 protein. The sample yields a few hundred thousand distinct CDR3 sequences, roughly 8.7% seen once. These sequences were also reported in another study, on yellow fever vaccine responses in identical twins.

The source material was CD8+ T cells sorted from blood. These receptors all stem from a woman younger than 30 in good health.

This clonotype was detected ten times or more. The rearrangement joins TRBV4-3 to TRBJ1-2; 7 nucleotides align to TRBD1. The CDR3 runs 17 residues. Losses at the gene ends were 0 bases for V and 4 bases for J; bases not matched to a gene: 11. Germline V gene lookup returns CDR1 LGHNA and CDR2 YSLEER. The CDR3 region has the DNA TGCGCCAGCAGCCAAGATAGGGCAGGGGGACCTGGCTATGGCTACACCTTC. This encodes CASSQDRAGGPGYGYTF.

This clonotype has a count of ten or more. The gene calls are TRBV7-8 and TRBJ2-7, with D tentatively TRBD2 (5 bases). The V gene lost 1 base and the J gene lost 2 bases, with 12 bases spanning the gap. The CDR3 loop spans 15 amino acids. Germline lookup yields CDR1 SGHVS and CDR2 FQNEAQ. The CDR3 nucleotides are TGTGCCAGCAGCTTAGGGGCCGGACTTACCTACGAGCAGTACTTC. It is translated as CASSLGAGLTYEQYF.

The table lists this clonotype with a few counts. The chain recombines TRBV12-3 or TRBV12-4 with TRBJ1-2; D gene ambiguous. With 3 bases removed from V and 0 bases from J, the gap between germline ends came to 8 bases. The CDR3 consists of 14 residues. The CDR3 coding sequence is TGTGCCAGCAGTTTTTTGCTCTCTAACTATGGCTACACCTTC. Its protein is CASSFLLSNYGYTF.

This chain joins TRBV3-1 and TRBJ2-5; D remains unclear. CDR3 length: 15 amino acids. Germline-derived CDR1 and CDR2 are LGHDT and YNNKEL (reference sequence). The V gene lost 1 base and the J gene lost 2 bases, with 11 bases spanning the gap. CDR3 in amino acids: CASSQVDLPQETQYF. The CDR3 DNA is TGTGCCAGCAGCCAAGTCGATCTACCTCAAGAGACCCAGTACTTC.

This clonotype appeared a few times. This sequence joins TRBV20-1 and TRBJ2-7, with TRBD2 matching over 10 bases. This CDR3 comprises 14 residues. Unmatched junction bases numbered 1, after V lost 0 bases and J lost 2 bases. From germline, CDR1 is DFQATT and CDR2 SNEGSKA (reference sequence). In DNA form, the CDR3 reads TGCAGTGCTAGAGATACTAGCGGGACCTACGAGCAGTACTTC. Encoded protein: CSARDTSGTYEQYF.

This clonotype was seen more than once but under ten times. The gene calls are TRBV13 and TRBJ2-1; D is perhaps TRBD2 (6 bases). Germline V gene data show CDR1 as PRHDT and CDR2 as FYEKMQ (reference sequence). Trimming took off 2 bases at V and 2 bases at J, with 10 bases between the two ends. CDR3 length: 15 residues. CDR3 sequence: CASSLWASAYNEQFF. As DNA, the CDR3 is TGTGCCAGCAGCTTATGGGCTAGCGCCTACAATGAGCAGTTCTTC.

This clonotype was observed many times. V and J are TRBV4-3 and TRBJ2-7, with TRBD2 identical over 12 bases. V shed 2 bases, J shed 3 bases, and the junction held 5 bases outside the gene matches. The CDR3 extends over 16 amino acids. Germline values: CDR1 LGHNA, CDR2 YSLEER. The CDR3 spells CASSQRTSGTHYEQYF. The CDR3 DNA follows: TGCGCCAGCAGCCAACGGACTAGCGGGACCCACTACGAGCAGTACTTC.

CDR3 nucleotides: TGTGCCAGCAGTACCGGACAGGCCTACGCTGAAGCTTTCTTT. This gives the protein CASSTGQAYAEAFF. The gene calls are TRBV6-1 and TRBJ1-1; 7 bases agree with TRBD1. Per the germline V gene, CDR1 is MNHNS and CDR2 is SASEGT. The V segment lost 5 bases and the J segment 6 bases; nucleotides outside the gene matches: 9. The CDR3 consists of 14 residues.

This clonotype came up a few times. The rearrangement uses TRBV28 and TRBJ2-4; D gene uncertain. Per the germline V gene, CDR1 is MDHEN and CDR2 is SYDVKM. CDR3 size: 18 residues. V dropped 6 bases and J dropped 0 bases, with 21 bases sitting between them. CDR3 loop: CASSSRDEQGIAKNIQYF. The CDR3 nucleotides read TGTGCCAGCAGCTCCAGAGACGAACAAGGAATAGCCAAAAACATTCAGTACTTC.

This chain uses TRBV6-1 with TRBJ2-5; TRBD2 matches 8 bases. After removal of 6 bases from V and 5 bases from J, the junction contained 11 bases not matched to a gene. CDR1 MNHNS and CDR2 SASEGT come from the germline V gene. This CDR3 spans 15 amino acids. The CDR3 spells CASSPSGFFGETQYF. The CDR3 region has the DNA TGTGCCAGCAGCCCTAGCGGGTTTTTCGGGGAGACCCAGTACTTC.

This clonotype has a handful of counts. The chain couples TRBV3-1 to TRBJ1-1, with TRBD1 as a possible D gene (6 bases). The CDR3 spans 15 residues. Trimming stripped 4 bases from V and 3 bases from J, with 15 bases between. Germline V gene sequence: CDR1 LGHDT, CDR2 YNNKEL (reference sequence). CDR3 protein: CASSPRQVGDTEAFF. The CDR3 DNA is TGTGCCAGCAGCCCCCGACAGGTGGGGGACACTGAAGCTTTCTTT.

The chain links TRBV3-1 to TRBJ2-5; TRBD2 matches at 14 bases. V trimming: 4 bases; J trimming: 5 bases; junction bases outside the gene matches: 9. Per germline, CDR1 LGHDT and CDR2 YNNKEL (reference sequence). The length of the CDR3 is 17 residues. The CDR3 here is CASSLRLAGGLLETQYF. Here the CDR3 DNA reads TGTGCCAGCAGCCTACGACTAGCGGGGGGGCTGTTGGAGACCCAGTACTTC.

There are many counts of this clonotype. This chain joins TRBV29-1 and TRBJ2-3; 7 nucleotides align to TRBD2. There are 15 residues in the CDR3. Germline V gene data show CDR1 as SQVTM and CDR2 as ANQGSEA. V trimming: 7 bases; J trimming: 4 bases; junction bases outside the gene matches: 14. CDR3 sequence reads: CSGFTGTTKSDTQYF. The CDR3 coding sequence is TGCAGCGGCTTCACCGGGACTACCAAATCAGATACGCAGTATTTT.

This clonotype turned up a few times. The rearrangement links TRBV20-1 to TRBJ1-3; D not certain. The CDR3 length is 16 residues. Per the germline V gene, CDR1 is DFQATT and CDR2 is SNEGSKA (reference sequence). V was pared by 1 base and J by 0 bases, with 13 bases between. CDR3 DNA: TGCAGTGCTAGAGTCCTGAGTCGGAGCTCTGGAAACACCATATATTTT. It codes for CSARVLSRSSGNTIYF.

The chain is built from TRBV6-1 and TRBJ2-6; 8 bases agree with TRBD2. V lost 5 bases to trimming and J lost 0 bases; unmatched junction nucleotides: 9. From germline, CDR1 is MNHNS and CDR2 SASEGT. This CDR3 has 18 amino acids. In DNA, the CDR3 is TGTGCCAGCAGTCCCCGGGGGGGGTTTTTCTCTGGGGCCAACGTCCTGACTTTC. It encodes CASSPRGGFFSGANVLTF.

The CDR3 bases are TGTGCCAGCAGCCCCAGAGGGGTGGGAATCAATGAGCAGTTCTTC. Its protein is CASSPRGVGINEQFF. The rearrangement joins TRBV14 to TRBJ2-1; D could derive from TRBD1 or TRBD2 (5 bases each). CDR3 length: 15 amino acids. In germline, CDR1 is SGHDN, CDR2 FVKESK. Trimming took off 4 bases at V and 6 bases at J, with 16 bases between the two ends.

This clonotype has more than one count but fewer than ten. Here the CDR3 reads CSVEGLAGASYNEQFF. The CDR3, as DNA: TGCAGCGTTGAGGGACTAGCGGGAGCCTCCTACAATGAGCAGTTCTTC. The chain employs TRBV29-1 and TRBJ2-1; the match to TRBD2 covers 14 bases. This CDR3 is built from 16 residues. Germline assignment: CDR1 SQVTM and CDR2 ANQGSEA. V lost 3 bases, J lost 0 bases, and 1 base stayed unmatched.

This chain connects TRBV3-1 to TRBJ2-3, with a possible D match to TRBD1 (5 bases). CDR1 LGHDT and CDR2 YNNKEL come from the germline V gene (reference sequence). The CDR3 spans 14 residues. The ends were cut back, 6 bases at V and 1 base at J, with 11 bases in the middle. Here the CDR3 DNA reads TGTGCCAGCAGTACCAGGGCTCGCACAGATACGCAGTATTTT. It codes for CASSTRARTDTQYF.

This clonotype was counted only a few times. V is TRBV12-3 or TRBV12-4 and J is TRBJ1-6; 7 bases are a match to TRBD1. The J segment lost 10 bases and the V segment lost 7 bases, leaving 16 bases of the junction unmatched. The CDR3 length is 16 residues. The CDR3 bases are TGTGCCAGCACCCTTGAAGGCAGGGGGATAGACTCACCCCTCCACTTT. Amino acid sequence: CASTLEGRGIDSPLHF.

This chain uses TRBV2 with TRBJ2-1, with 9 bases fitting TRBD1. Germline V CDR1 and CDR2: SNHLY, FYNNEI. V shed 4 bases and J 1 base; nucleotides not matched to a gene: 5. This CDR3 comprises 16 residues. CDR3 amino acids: CASSAAGTGSYNEQFF. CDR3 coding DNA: TGTGCCAGCAGTGCCGCGGGGACAGGGTCCTACAATGAGCAGTTCTTC.

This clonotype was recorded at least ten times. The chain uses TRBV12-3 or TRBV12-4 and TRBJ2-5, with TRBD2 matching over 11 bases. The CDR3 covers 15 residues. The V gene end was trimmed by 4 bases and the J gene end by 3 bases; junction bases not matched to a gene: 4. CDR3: CASSSGTSGEETQYF. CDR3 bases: TGTGCCAGCAGTTCAGGGACTAGCGGAGAAGAGACCCAGTACTTC.

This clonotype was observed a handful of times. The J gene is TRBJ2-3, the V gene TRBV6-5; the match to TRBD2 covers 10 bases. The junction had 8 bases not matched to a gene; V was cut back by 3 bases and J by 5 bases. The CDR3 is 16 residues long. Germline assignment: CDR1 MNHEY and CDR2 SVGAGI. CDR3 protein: CASSYRVAGGGDTQYF. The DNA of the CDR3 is TGTGCCAGCAGTTATAGGGTAGCGGGGGGTGGAGATACGCAGTATTTT.

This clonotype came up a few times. The CDR3 sequence is CASRSQEIGNEQFF. Here the CDR3 DNA reads TGTGCCAGCAGAAGCCAGGAGATTGGGAATGAGCAGTTCTTC. J is TRBJ2-1 and V is TRBV12-3 or TRBV12-4; D remains ambiguous. The V end lost 6 bases, the J end lost 7 bases, and 16 bases lay between the germline ends. This CDR3 region has 14 residues.

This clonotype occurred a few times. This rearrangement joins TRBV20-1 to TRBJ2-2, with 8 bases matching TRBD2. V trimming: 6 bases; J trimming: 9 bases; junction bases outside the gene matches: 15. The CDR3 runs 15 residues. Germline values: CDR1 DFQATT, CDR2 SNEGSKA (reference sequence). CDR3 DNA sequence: TGCAGTGCCCGTTCGAGGACTAGCCCTATCAGGGAGCTGTTTTTT. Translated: CSARSRTSPIRELFF.

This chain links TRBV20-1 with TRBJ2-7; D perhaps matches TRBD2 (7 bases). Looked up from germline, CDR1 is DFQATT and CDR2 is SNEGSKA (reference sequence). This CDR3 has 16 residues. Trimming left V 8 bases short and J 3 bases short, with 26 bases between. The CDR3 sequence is CSHRGGQAGAFYEQYF. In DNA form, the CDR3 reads TGCAGTCATAGGGGGGGTCAGGCGGGGGCTTTCTACGAGCAGTACTTC.